These T cell receptor beta chains were read from a single sample in a study of Tregs in tolerant kidney transplant recipients. The data were produced by immunoSEQ multiplex PCR, yet TCRdb's version contains in-frame clones alone and is incomplete. Of about 64,000 clones in the sample, roughly 98% were seen once. Source: Tregs from blood, taken before the transplant. These receptors all stem from a human donor who received a combined kidney and bone marrow transplant. CDR3s include the opening cysteine and the closing phenylalanine or tryptophan. A D gene is named only where the DNA matches it firmly. The listing skips clone size in some rows; elsewhere it reads once, few, many or a size class.

j_call: TRBJ2-5; d_call: -; v_call: TRBV4-3; clone_size: once; cdr3_nt: TGCGCCAGCAGCCAAGATTTCAGGGTCAAGACCCAGTACTTC; cdr3_aa: CASSQDFRVKTQYF
j_call: TRBJ2-3; d_call: TRBD2; v_call: TRBV9; clone_size: -; cdr3_nt: TGTGCCAGCAGCGGGGGCTTGCGGGGGGGCCGCGGAGTAGATACGCAGTATTTT; cdr3_aa: CASSGGLRGGRGVDTQYF
j_call: TRBJ2-3; d_call: -; v_call: TRBV5-6; clone_size: -; cdr3_nt: TGTGCCAGCAGCTTTAGCGCAGATACGCAGTATTTT; cdr3_aa: CASSFSADTQYF
j_call: TRBJ2-1; d_call: TRBD2; v_call: TRBV7-6; clone_size: -; cdr3_nt: TGTGCCAGCAGCTCAAAGGGACTAGCGTTTCGTGAGCAGTTCTTC; cdr3_aa: CASSSKGLAFREQFF
j_call: TRBJ1-2; d_call: -; v_call: TRBV27; clone_size: -; cdr3_nt: TGTGCCAGCAGTCTGCGGGGTTCAGGAGTCTATGGCTACACCTTC; cdr3_aa: CASSLRGSGVYGYTF
j_call: TRBJ2-7; d_call: -; v_call: TRBV2; clone_size: -; cdr3_nt: TGTGCCAGCAGGGAAAGACTCTACGAGCAGTACTTC; cdr3_aa: CASRERLYEQYF
j_call: TRBJ1-6; d_call: -; v_call: TRBV27; clone_size: -; cdr3_nt: TGTGCCAGCGGTCCGATCGGGGGAAACTCACCCCTCCACTTT; cdr3_aa: CASGPIGGNSPLHF
j_call: TRBJ2-1; d_call: -; v_call: TRBV7-3; clone_size: once; cdr3_nt: TGTGCCAGCAGCTCCGGGTCGACCTACAATGAGCAGTTCTTC; cdr3_aa: CASSSGSTYNEQFF
j_call: TRBJ2-1; d_call: TRBD2; v_call: TRBV19; clone_size: -; cdr3_nt: TGTGCCAGTAGCGTGTTAGCGGGAGTTGGAAGCTCCTACAATGAGCAGTTCTTC; cdr3_aa: CASSVLAGVGSSYNEQFF
j_call: TRBJ2-3; d_call: -; v_call: TRBV5-1; clone_size: -; cdr3_nt: TGCGCCAGCACTGTGACAGGCACAGATACGCAGTATTTT; cdr3_aa: CASTVTGTDTQYF
j_call: TRBJ2-1; d_call: TRBD2; v_call: TRBV25-1; clone_size: -; cdr3_nt: TGTGCCAGCAGTGATGATAGAACTAGCGGGGGCCCCTACAATGAGCAGTTCTTC; cdr3_aa: CASSDDRTSGGPYNEQFF
j_call: TRBJ2-7; d_call: TRBD2; v_call: TRBV11-3; clone_size: -; cdr3_nt: TGTGCCAGCAGCCCAAGACTAGCGGGATCCTACGAGCAGTACTTC; cdr3_aa: CASSPRLAGSYEQYF
j_call: TRBJ1-1; d_call: -; v_call: TRBV21-1; clone_size: -; cdr3_nt: TGTGCCAGCAGCAAAGCCGGGACAGGGGCCGTAGAGAACACTGAAGCTTTCTTT; cdr3_aa: CASSKAGTGAVENTEAFF
j_call: TRBJ2-1; d_call: TRBD2; v_call: TRBV7-3; clone_size: -; cdr3_nt: TGTGCCAGCAGCTTAAGAAGGCTAGCGGGGAACAATGAGCAGTTCTTC; cdr3_aa: CASSLRRLAGNNEQFF
j_call: TRBJ2-1; d_call: -; v_call: TRBV6-6; clone_size: -; cdr3_nt: TGTGCCAGCAGTTACTATACAGACAATGAGCAGTTCTTC; cdr3_aa: CASSYYTDNEQFF
j_call: TRBJ1-6; d_call: -; v_call: TRBV27; clone_size: once; cdr3_nt: TGTGCCAGGACCCGACAGGCGAGCTCCTATAATTCACCCCTCCACTTT; cdr3_aa: CARTRQASSYNSPLHF